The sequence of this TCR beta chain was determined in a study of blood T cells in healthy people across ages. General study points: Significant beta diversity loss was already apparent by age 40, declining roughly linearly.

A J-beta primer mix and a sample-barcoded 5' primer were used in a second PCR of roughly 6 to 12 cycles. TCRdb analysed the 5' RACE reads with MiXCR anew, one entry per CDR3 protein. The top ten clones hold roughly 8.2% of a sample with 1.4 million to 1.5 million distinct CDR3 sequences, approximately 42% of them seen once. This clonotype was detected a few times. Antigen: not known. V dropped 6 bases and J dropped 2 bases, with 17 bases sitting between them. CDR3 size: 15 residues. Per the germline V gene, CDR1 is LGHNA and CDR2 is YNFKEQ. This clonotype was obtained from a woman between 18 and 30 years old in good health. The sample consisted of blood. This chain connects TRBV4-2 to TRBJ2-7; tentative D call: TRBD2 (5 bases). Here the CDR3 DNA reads TGTGCCAGCAGTCCCGACTATGGGGTGGCCTACGAGCAGTACTTC. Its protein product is CASSPDYGVAYEQYF.